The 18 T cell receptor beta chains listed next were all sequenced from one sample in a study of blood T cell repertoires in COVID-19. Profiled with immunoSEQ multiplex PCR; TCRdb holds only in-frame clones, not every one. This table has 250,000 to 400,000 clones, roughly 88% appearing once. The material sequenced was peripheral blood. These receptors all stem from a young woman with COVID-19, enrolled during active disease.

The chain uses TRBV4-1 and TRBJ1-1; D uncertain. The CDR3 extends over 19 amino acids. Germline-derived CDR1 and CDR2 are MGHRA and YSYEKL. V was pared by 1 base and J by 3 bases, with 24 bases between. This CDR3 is CASSQAPSTSTRRDTEAFF. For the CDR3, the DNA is TGCGCCAGCAGCCAAGCCCCTTCAACATCCACCCGGCGGGACACTGAAGCTTTCTTT.

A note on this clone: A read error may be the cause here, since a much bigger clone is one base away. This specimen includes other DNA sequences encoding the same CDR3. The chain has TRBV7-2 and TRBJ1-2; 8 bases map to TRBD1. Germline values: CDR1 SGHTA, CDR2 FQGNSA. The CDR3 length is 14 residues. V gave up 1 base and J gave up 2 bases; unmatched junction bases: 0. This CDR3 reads CASSLGQGNYGYTF. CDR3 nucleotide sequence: TGTGCCAGCAGCTTAGGACAGGGGAACTATGGCTACACCTTC. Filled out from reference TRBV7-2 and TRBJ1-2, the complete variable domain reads GAGVSQSPSNKVTEKGKDVELRCDPISGHTALYWYRQSLGQGLEFLIYFQGNSAPDKSGLPSDRFSAERTGGSVSTLTIQRTQQEDSAVYLCASSLGQGNYGYTFGSGTRLTVV.

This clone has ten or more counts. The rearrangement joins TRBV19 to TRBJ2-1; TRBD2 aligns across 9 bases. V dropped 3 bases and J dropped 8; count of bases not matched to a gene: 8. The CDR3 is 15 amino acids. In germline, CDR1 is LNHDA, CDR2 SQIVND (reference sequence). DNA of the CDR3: TGTGCCAGTAGTATTGGGACTAGCTCGCAGGATGAGCAGTTCTTC. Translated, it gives CASSIGTSSQDEQFF.

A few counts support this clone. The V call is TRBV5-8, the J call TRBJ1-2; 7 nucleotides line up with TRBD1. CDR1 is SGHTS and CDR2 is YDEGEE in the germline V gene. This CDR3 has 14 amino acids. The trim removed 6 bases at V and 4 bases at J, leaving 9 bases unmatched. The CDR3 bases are TGTGCCAGCACACGAACCGGGACAGTCTATGGCTACACCTTC. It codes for CASTRTGTVYGYTF.

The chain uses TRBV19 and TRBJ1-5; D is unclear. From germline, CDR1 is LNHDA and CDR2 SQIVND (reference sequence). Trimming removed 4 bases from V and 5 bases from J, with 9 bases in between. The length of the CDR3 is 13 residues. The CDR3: CASSTYIDQPQHF. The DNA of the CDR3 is TGTGCCAGTAGTACGTACATTGATCAGCCCCAGCATTTT.

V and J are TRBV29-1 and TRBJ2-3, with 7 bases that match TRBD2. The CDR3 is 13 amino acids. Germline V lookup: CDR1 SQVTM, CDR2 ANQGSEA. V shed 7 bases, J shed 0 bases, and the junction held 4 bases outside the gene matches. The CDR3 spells CSASGASTDTQYF. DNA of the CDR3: TGCAGCGCTAGCGGCGCTAGCACAGATACGCAGTATTTT.

DNA of the CDR3: TGCAGTGCTAGTCGAACTACCGGGGGAGAGCAGTACTTC. Encoded protein: CSASRTTGGEQYF. This chain joins TRBV20-1 and TRBJ2-7, with D tentatively TRBD2 (6 bases). The CDR3 contains 13 residues. The V gene lost 3 bases and the J gene lost 7 bases, with 16 bases spanning the gap. CDR1 and CDR2 (germline): DFQATT, SNEGSKA (reference sequence).

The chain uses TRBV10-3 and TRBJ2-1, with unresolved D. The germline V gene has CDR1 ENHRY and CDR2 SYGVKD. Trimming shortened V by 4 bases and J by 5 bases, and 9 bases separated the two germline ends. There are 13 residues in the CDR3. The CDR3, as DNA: TGTGCCATCAGTGGGTCTGAGAACAATGAGCAGTTCTTC. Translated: CAISGSENNEQFF.

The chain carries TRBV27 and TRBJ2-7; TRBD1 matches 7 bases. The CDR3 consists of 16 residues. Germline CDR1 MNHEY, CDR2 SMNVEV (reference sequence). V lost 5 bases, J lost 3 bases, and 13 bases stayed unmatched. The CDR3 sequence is CASSPRPGQTFYEQYF. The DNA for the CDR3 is TGTGCCAGCAGTCCGAGGCCGGGACAGACCTTCTACGAGCAGTACTTC.

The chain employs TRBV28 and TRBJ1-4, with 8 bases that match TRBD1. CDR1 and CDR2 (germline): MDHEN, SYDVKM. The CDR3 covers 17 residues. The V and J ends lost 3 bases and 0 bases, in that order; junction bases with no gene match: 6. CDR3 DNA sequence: TGTGCCAGCAGTTTGGACTCGACAGGGGCAACTAATGAAAAACTGTTTTTT. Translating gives CASSLDSTGATNEKLFF.

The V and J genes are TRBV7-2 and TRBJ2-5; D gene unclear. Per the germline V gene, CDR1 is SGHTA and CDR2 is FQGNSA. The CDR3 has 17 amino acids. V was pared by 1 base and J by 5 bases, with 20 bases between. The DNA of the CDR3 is TGTGCCAGCAGCTTAGAGGTGGGCCCGTTTAACTCGGAGACCCAGTACTTC. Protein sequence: CASSLEVGPFNSETQYF.

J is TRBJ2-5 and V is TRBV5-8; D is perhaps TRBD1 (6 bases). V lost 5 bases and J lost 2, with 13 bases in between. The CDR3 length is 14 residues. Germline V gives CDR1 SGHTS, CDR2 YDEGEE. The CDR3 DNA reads TGTGCCAGCAGTACGGGACATTCGCAAGAGACCCAGTACTTC. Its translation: CASSTGHSQETQYF. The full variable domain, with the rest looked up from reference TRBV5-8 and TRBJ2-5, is EAGVTQSPTHLIKTRGQQATLRCSPISGHTSVYWYQQALGLGLQFLLWYDEGEERNRGNFPPRFSGRQFPNYSSELNVNALELEDSALYLCASSTGHSQETQYFGPGTRLLVL.

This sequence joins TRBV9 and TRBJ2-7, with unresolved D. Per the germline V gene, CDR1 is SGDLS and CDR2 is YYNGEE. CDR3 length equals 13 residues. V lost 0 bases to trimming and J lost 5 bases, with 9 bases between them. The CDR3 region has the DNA TGTGCCAGCAGCGTAGATGAGTTTAACGAGCAGTACTTC. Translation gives CASSVDEFNEQYF.

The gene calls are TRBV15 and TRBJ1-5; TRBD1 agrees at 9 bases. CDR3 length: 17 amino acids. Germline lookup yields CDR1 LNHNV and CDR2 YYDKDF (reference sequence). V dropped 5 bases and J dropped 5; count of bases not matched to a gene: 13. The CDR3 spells CATSPQQTGGRHQPQHF. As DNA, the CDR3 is TGTGCCACCAGCCCACAACAAACAGGGGGCCGTCATCAGCCCCAGCATTTT. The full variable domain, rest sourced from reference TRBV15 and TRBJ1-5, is DAMVIQNPRYQVTQFGKPVTLSCSQTLNHNVMYWYQQKSSQAPKLLFHYYDKDFNNEADTPDNFQSRRPNTSFCFLDIRSPGLGDTAMYLCATSPQQTGGRHQPQHFGDGTRLSIL.

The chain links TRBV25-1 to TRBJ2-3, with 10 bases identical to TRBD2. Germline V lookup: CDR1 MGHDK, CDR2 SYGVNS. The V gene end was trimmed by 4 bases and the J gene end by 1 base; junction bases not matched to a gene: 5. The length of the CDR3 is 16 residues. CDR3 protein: CASSGGLAEGTDTQYF. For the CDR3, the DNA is TGTGCCAGCAGTGGCGGACTAGCGGAGGGCACAGATACGCAGTATTTT.

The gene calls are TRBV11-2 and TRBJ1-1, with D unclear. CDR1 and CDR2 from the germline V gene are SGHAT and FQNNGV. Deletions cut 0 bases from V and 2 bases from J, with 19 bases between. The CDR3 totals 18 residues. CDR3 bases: TGTGCCAGCAGCTTAGACCCCCCTTTTGCGGGCCTCAACACTGAAGCTTTCTTT. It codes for CASSLDPPFAGLNTEAFF.

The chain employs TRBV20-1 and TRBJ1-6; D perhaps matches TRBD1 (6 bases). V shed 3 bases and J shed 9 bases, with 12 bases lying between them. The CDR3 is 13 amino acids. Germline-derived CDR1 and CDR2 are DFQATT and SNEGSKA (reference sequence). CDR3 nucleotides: TGCAGTGCTAGTGGACAGTCGGTTTCACCCCTCCACTTT. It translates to CSASGQSVSPLHF.

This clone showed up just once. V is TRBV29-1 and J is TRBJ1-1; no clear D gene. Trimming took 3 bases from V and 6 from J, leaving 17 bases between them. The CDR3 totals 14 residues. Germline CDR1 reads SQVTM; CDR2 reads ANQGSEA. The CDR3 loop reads CSVEHRAWEAEAFF. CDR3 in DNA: TGCAGCGTTGAGCATAGGGCGTGGGAGGCTGAAGCTTTCTTT.